This T cell receptor (beta chain) appears in the sequencing data of a study of shared clonotypes between healthy human individuals. For the study at large: Per donor, three plates held CD4 naive cells, three held CD4 memory, two held CD8 naive and one held CD8 memory.

This CDR3 is built from 13 residues. Germline V gene sequence: CDR1 SNHLY, CDR2 FYNNEI. The CD4+ fraction was divided into a CD45RA+ naive subset and a CD45RA-negative memory subset. This clone was seen once. Clones were read by immunoSEQ multiplex PCR, and TCRdb kept only the in-frame ones, dropping some. The sample includes some 2.1 million clones, 90% to 95% of them seen just once. Sequenced: naive CD4+ T cells sorted from blood. Subset of the sample: CD45RA+ positively selected. This chain links TRBV2 with TRBJ1-5, with D unclear. The TCR originated in a man in his late teens or twenties in good health. The chain's CDR3 is CAWAVDNNQPQHF. CDR3 DNA: TGTGCGTGGGCGGTGGATAACAATCAGCCCCAGCATTTT. Using reference TRBV2 and TRBJ1-5 for the parts outside the CDR3, the full variable domain is EPEVTQTPSHQVTQMGQEVILRCVPISNHLYFYWYRQILGQKVEFLVSFYNNEISEKSEIFDDQFSVERPDGSNFTLKIRSTKLEDSAMYFCAWAVDNNQPQHFGDGTRLSIL.